What follows are 11 T cell receptor beta chains derived from one specimen sequenced in a study of cytomegalovirus exposure and HLA in healthy donors. 60 Vbeta and 13 Jbeta primers were used in PCR. The assay was immunoSEQ multiplex PCR, and TCRdb's table has in-frame clones only and misses some. Among about 140,000 clones listed, more than 60% were seen once. The material sequenced was PBMCs. The receptors here all came from a man aged 40-50 years in good health and CMV-seronegative.

This clone was picked up one time. The chain carries TRBV7-8 and TRBJ1-4; D uncertain. This CDR3 region has 15 residues. V was pared by 5 bases and J by 8 bases, with 18 bases between. CDR1 and CDR2 (germline): SGHVS, FQNEAQ. In nucleotides, the CDR3 is TGTGCCAGCAGCAGATCAGAGAGGTGGGAGGAAAAACTGTTTTTT. Amino acid sequence: CASSRSERWEEKLFF.

The chain recombines TRBV25-1 with TRBJ2-2, with D possibly TRBD1 on 5 matching bases. Per germline, CDR1 MGHDK and CDR2 SYGVNS. The CDR3 spans 14 residues. V lost 7 bases and J lost 5, with 14 bases in between. The CDR3 bases are TGTGCCAGCACTTCACCAGGGAAGACCGGGGAGCTGTTTTTT. Encoded protein: CASTSPGKTGELFF.

This clone appeared a single time. CDR3 DNA: TGCGCCAGCAGCTCCCAGGGACAGGGGGCGAACACTGAAGCTTTCTTT. It yields the protein CASSSQGQGANTEAFF. This chain uses TRBV5-1 with TRBJ1-1; the match to TRBD1 covers 12 bases. After removal of 3 bases from V and 1 base from J, the junction contained 4 bases not matched to a gene. This CDR3 is 16 amino acids long. Germline CDR1 is SGHRS and CDR2 is YFSETQ.

The V call is TRBV7-6, the J call TRBJ1-1, with D unclear. The V gene lost 7 bases and the J gene lost 3 bases, with 15 bases spanning the gap. Looked up from germline, CDR1 is SGHVS and CDR2 is FNYEAQ. The CDR3 sequence is 14 residues long. In nucleotides, the CDR3 is TGTGCCAGCACCCCGTGGACCGGGGACACTGAAGCTTTCTTT. It is translated as CASTPWTGDTEAFF.

A single count supports this clone. V gene TRBV9 combines with J gene TRBJ2-5, with 7 bases matching TRBD2. Germline V gene sequence: CDR1 SGDLS, CDR2 YYNGEE. The CDR3 runs 13 residues. V trimming: 7 bases; J trimming: 5 bases; junction bases outside the gene matches: 8. The CDR3 DNA follows: TGTGCCAGCGGGGGGGTTGGGGCGGAGACCCAGTACTTC. This translates into CASGGVGAETQYF.

This chain joins TRBV28 and TRBJ1-3; no clear D. Trimming took off 6 bases at V and 0 bases at J, with 9 bases between the two ends. CDR3 length: 14 residues. Germline lookup yields CDR1 MDHEN and CDR2 SYDVKM. The CDR3 region has the DNA TGTGCCAGCAGCCGAGGGTTCTCTGGAAACACCATATATTTT. Translating gives CASSRGFSGNTIYF.

This clone was seen only a few times. The chain uses TRBV2 and TRBJ1-1; 7 nucleotides align to TRBD1. Germline values: CDR1 SNHLY, CDR2 FYNNEI. V was clipped by 6 bases and J by 4 bases; unmatched bases: 8. The CDR3 has 14 residues. The CDR3 sequence is CASRIDRVGTEAFF. The CDR3 nucleotides read TGTGCCAGCAGGATTGACAGGGTTGGCACTGAAGCTTTCTTT.

The chain employs TRBV7-2 and TRBJ1-1; D call uncertain. Germline CDR1 is SGHTA and CDR2 is FQGNSA. V was trimmed by 3 bases and J by 0 bases, leaving 8 bases between them. The CDR3 extends over 14 amino acids. The CDR3 DNA reads as TGTGCCAGCAGCTTTAACCCAGTGAACACTGAAGCTTTCTTT. It specifies CASSFNPVNTEAFF.

This chain links TRBV9 with TRBJ2-3; D is unclear. Between the trimmed V and J ends, which lost 0 bases and 6 bases, there was a span of 5 bases. This CDR3 has 12 residues. CDR1 and CDR2 (germline): SGDLS, YYNGEE. DNA of the CDR3: TGTGCCAGCAGCGTAGTTGCGGATACGCAGTATTTT. As protein: CASSVVADTQYF.

The chain carries TRBV19 and TRBJ1-2, with 7 bases aligning to TRBD1. Germline V gene sequence: CDR1 LNHDA, CDR2 SQIVND (reference sequence). V was pared by 7 bases and J by 2 bases, with 13 bases of the junction left unmatched. CDR3 length equals 16 residues. The CDR3 DNA is TGTGCCAGTAAGCGGACAGGTAGAAACCAAAACTATGGCTACACCTTC. Protein product: CASKRTGRNQNYGYTF.

Only a few counts were recorded for this clone. The V and J genes are TRBV6-5 and TRBJ1-2; D gene uncertain. Germline loops: CDR1 MNHEY, CDR2 SVGAGI. Trimming took off 4 bases at V and 3 bases at J, with 6 bases between the two ends. This CDR3 has 12 amino acids. The CDR3 nucleotides are TGTGCCAGCAGTTGCCAGGACTATGGCTACACCTTC. This sequence encodes CASSCQDYGYTF.